This T cell receptor beta chain stems from a study of beta chain features in type 1 diabetes. Whole-study results and caveats: Because the template was cDNA, high-expressing cells might be over-represented. Naive, central memory and Treg TCRB repertoires seemed to resemble each other more closely in patients than they did in healthy donors.

Details on this clone: Its antigen remains unidentified.

Naive, central memory, regulatory and stem cell-like memory cells within the CD4+ compartment were sorted using CD45RO/CCR7/CD25/CD127/CD95/CD27. cDNA synthesis used the whole RNA isolate, giving expressed TCRB sequences. Naive, central memory and regulatory T cell samples came to a mean of roughly 3.6 million reads. Data came from immunoSEQ multiplex PCR; TCRdb stores just in-frame clones and leaves some out. The sample contains 350,000 or so clones, roughly 21% of which appear only once. This CDR3 spans 14 amino acids. CDR1 SGDLS and CDR2 YYNGEE come from the germline V gene. V was cut by 3 bases and J by 0 bases, with 8 bases left in between.

This TCR was sampled from a woman between 18 and 30 years old in good health. Input material: naive CD4+ T cells from blood. V is TRBV9 and J is TRBJ2-3; TRBD1 is a possible D gene (6 bases). As DNA, the CDR3 is TGTGCCAGCAGCGGGGACATTAGCACAGATACGCAGTATTTT. Protein sequence: CASSGDISTDTQYF.